This T cell receptor (beta chain) was identified in a study of blood T cell repertoires in COVID-19. TCRdb keeps only in-frame clones here, not all; method: immunoSEQ multiplex PCR. The repertoire holds 250,000 or so clones, roughly 90% seen once, with about 2.1% in the top ten. This CDR3 contains 15 residues. The J segment lost 5 bases and the V segment lost 0 bases, leaving 5 bases of the junction unmatched. The germline V gene encodes CDR1 SGDLS and CDR2 YYNGEE. This TCR derives from a woman aged 55-75 years with COVID-19, enrolled during active disease. The chain employs TRBV9 and TRBJ2-5, with TRBD2 identical over 9 bases. The sample consisted of peripheral blood. The CDR3 loop is CASSVGPSGTETQYF. CDR3 sequence (DNA): TGTGCCAGCAGCGTAGGTCCTAGCGGGACGGAGACCCAGTACTTC.